This is a list of T cell receptor beta chains from one sample in a study of T cell changes during pregnancy in multiple sclerosis. Sequencing used immunoSEQ multiplex PCR; TCRdb keeps in-frame clones, though not all of them. The table records around 55,000 clones, 80% to 90% of them present only once. This specimen consisted of CD4+ T cells from peripheral blood mononuclear cells, obtained in the first trimester of pregnancy. Receptors were obtained from a female donor with multiple sclerosis, enrolled in a pregnancy study. The CDR3 runs from the conserved cysteine through the conserved F or W. The D gene is left open where the match is weak. Rows give clone size only sometimes, using once, few, many, or a class for an expanded clone.

>NA|NA|TRBV5-8|TRBJ1-5
CASSILRGNQPQHF
TGTGCCAGCAGCATACTACGGGGGAATCAGCCCCAGCATTTT
>NA|NA|TRBV13|TRBJ2-7
CASSLPGRLEQYF
TGTGCCAGCAGCTTGCCAGGGCGTTTGGAGCAGTACTTC
>once|TRBD2|TRBV4-1|TRBJ2-7
CASRELGLAVYEQYF
TGCGCCAGCAGGGAACTGGGACTAGCGGTCTACGAGCAGTACTTC
>NA|NA|TRBV1|TRBJ1-1
CTSSQPDREDTEAFF
TGCACCAGCAGCCAACCGGACAGGGAGGATACTGAAGCTTTCTTT
>NA|NA|TRBV10-3|TRBJ2-7
CAISESGGSHSEQYF
TGTGCCATCAGTGAGTCTGGCGGGTCCCACTCCGAGCAGTACTTC
>NA|TRBD1|TRBV15|TRBJ2-7
CATSRVGTGFHEQYF
TGTGCCACCAGCAGAGTAGGGACAGGGTTCCACGAGCAGTACTTC
>NA|NA|TRBV4-3|TRBJ1-1
CASSQTAANTEAFF
TGCGCCAGCAGCCAAACAGCAGCGAACACTGAAGCTTTCTTT
>NA|TRBD2|TRBV6-1|TRBJ2-3
CATRLAGERDTQYF
TGTGCCACCCGACTAGCGGGAGAGAGAGATACGCAGTATTTT
>NA|NA|TRBV7-8|TRBJ2-1
CASSLAAASAVMSNEQFF
TGTGCCAGCAGCTTAGCGGCGGCTAGCGCGGTGATGTCCAATGAGCAGTTCTTC
>NA|TRBD2|TRBV11-1|TRBJ2-5
CASSPGASGRAPQETQYF
TGTGCCAGCAGCCCCGGGGCTAGCGGCCGAGCCCCCCAAGAGACCCAGTACTTC
>once|TRBD2|TRBV19|TRBJ2-2
CASSIAGDTGELFF
TGTGCCAGTAGTATTGCGGGAGACACCGGGGAGCTGTTTTTT
>NA|TRBD1|TRBV6-1|TRBJ2-3
CASSNRDRGFTQYF
TGTGCCAGCAGTAACCGGGACAGGGGTTTTACGCAGTATTTT
>NA|NA|TRBV19|TRBJ1-1
CASSIGRGDTEAFF
TGTGCCAGTAGTATCGGTCGGGGGGACACTGAAGCTTTCTTT
>NA|TRBD2|TRBV2|TRBJ2-2
CASSGLAENTGELFF
TGTGCCAGCAGTGGTCTAGCGGAGAACACCGGGGAGCTGTTTTTT
>NA|NA|TRBV18|TRBJ2-2
CASSPRLSDTGELFF
TGTGCCAGCTCACCGAGACTATCGGACACCGGGGAGCTGTTTTTT
>NA|NA|TRBV5-1|TRBJ2-7
CASSSSAYEQYF
TGCGCCAGCAGCTCGTCGGCCTACGAGCAGTACTTC
>once|NA|TRBV7-9|TRBJ2-5
CASSLDRGGQETQYF
TGTGCCAGCAGCTTAGATCGCGGGGGCCAGGAGACCCAGTACTTC
>NA|TRBD1|TRBV9|TRBJ2-2
CASSGGTGGTGELFF
TGTGCCAGCAGCGGAGGGACAGGGGGGACCGGGGAGCTGTTTTTT
>NA|TRBD2|TRBV2|TRBJ2-4
CASKSGREGIQYF
TGTGCCAGCAAGAGCGGGAGGGAGGGCATTCAGTACTTC
>once|TRBD1|TRBV29-1|TRBJ1-1
CSVVGGGTGLGNTEAFF
TGCAGCGTTGTGGGAGGTGGGACAGGGTTAGGGAACACTGAAGCTTTCTTT
>NA|NA|TRBV9|TRBJ2-5
CASSGTGWQETQYF
TGTGCCAGCAGCGGAACAGGGTGGCAGGAGACCCAGTACTTC
>once|TRBD2|TRBV11-3|TRBJ2-7
CASSSSPSGIAGEQYF
TGTGCCAGCAGCTCCTCCCCTAGCGGGATAGCAGGGGAGCAGTACTTC